This T cell receptor (beta chain) stems from a study of T cells after yellow fever vaccination. In its sample, this clonotype was seen many times. CDR3 length: 14 residues. Germline CDR1 and CDR2: MGHRA and YSYEKL. V trimming: 4 bases; J trimming: 5 bases; junction bases outside the gene matches: 3. Via MiXCR, TCRdb re-called the 5' RACE reads, giving one row per CDR3 protein. This repertoire shows 20,000 to 25,000 distinct CDR3 sequences, 3.4% found once; its top ten account for roughly 0.9%. V usage is TRBV4-1 and J usage is TRBJ2-3; TRBD1 matches at 10 bases. This TCR was sampled from a man aged 18 to 29 who received the YFV17D yellow fever vaccine. Sequenced material: PBMCs, either bulk or a sorted T-cell subset (CD4+, CD8+, memory, or dextramer-sorted; not recorded which), taken 35 to 50 days after the first yellow fever vaccination. Written as DNA, the CDR3 is TGCGCCAGCAGCCTGACAGGGGGCTTAGATACGCAGTATTTT. Translating it yields CASSLTGGLDTQYF.